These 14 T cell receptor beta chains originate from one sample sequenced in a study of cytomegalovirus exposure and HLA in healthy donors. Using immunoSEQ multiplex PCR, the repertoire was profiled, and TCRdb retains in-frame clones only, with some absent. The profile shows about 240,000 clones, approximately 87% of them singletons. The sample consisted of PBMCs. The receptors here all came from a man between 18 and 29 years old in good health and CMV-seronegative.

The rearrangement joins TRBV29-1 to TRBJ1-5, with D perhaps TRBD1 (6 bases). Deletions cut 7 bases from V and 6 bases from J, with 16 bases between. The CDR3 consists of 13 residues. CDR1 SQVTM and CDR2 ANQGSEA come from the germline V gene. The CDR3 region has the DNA TGCAGCGCTTCCCAGGGGCCAGGTCAGCCCCAGCATTTT. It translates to CSASQGPGQPQHF. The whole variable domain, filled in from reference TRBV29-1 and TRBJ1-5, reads SAVISQKPSRDICQRGTSLTIQCQVDSQVTMMFWYRQQPGQSLTLIATANQGSEATYESGFVIDKFPISRPNLTFSTLTVSNMSPEDSSIYLCSASQGPGQPQHFGDGTRLSIL.

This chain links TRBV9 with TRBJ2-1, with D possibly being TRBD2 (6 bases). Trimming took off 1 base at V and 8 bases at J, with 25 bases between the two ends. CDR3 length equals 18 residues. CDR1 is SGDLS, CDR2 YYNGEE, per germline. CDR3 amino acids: CASSVSGLLAWGVDEQFF. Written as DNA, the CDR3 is TGTGCCAGCAGCGTATCAGGACTACTCGCCTGGGGGGTCGATGAGCAGTTCTTC. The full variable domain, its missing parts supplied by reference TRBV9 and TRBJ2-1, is DSGVTQTPKHLITATGQRVTLRCSPRSGDLSVYWYQQSLDQGLQFLIQYYNGEERAKGNILERFSAQQFPDLHSELNLSSLELGDSALYFCASSVSGLLAWGVDEQFFGPGTRLTVL.

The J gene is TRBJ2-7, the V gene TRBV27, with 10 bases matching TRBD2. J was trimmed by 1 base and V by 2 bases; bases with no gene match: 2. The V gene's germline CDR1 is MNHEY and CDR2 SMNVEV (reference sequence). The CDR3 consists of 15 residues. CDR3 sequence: CASSLTSGESYEQYF. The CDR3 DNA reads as TGTGCCAGCAGTTTAACTAGCGGGGAGTCCTACGAGCAGTACTTC.

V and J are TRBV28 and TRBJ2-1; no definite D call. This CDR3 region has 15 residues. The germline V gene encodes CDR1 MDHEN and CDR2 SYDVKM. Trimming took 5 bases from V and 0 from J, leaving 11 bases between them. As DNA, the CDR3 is TGTGCCAGCAGTCCTATGGTTCGCTCCTACAATGAGCAGTTCTTC. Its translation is CASSPMVRSYNEQFF.

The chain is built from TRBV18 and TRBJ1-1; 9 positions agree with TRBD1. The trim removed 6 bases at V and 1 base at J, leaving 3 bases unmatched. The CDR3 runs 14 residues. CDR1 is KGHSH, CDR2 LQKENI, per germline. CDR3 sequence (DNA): TGTGCCAGCTCGCTACAGGGGGCGAACACTGAAGCTTTCTTT. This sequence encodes CASSLQGANTEAFF.

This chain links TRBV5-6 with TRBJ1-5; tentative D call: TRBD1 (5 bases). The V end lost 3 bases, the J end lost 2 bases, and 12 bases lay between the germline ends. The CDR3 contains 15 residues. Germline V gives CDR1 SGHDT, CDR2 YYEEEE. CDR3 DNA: TGTGCCAGCAGCTCCAGGGATGATGGCAATCAGCCCCAGCATTTT. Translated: CASSSRDDGNQPQHF.

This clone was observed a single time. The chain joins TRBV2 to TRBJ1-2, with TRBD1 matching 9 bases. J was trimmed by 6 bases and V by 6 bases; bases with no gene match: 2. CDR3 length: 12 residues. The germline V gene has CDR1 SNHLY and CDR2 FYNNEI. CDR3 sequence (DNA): TGTGCCAGCAGCCGGACAGGGGATGGCTACACCTTC. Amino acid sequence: CASSRTGDGYTF.

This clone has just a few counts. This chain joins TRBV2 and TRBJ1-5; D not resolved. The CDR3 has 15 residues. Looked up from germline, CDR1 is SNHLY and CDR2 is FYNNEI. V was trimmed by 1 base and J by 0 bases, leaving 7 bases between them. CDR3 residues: CASSEGQYSNQPQHF. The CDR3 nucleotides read TGTGCCAGCAGTGAAGGCCAGTATAGCAATCAGCCCCAGCATTTT.

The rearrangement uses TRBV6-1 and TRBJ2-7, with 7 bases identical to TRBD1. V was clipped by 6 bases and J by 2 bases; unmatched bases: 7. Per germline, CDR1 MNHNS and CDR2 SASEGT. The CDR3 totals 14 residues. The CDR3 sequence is CASSINRGTYEQYF. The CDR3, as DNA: TGTGCCAGCAGCATCAACAGGGGAACCTACGAGCAGTACTTC.

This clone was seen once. CDR3 DNA sequence: TGTGCCACCAGCAGAGTCCGACAGGGTAGCCTCGAGCAGTACTTC. Encoded protein: CATSRVRQGSLEQYF. This rearrangement joins TRBV15 to TRBJ2-7; 7 nucleotides align to TRBD1. Trimming cost V 1 base and J 6 bases; bases outside gene matches: 9. The CDR3 contains 15 residues. Germline V gene data show CDR1 as LNHNV and CDR2 as YYDKDF (reference sequence). Variable domain in full (rest from reference TRBV15 and TRBJ2-7): DAMVIQNPRYQVTQFGKPVTLSCSQTLNHNVMYWYQQKSSQAPKLLFHYYDKDFNNEADTPDNFQSRRPNTSFCFLDIRSPGLGDTAMYLCATSRVRQGSLEQYFGPGTRLTVT.

The CDR3: CASSGFLGGYEQYF. The DNA for the CDR3 is TGTGCCAGCAGTGGGTTTTTAGGGGGTTACGAGCAGTACTTC. The chain recombines TRBV6-1 with TRBJ2-7; D is perhaps TRBD1 (6 bases). The V end lost 4 bases, the J end lost 4 bases, and 14 bases lay between the germline ends. Germline CDR1 and CDR2: MNHNS and SASEGT. The CDR3 consists of 14 residues.

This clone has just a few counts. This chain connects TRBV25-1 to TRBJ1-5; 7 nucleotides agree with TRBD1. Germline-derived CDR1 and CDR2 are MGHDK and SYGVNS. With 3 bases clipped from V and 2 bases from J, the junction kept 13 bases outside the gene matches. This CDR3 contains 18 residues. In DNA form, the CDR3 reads TGTGCCAGCAGTGACTTAGACAGGGTCGTGGTTTGCAATCAGCCCCAGCATTTT. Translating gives CASSDLDRVVVCNQPQHF.

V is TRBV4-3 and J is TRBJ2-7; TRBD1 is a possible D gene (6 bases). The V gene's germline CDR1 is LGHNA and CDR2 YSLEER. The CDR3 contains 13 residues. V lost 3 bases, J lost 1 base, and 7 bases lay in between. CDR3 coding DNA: TGCGCCAGCAGCCAGGACAGATCCTACGAGCAGTACTTC. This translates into CASSQDRSYEQYF.

The chain's CDR3 is CASSLDSLYNEQFF. As DNA, the CDR3 is TGTGCCAGTAGCCTGGACAGCCTTTACAATGAGCAGTTCTTC. This rearrangement joins TRBV19 to TRBJ2-1; perhaps TRBD1 as D (6 bases). The CDR3 spans 14 residues. Trimming took off 6 bases at V and 4 bases at J, with 13 bases between the two ends. Germline CDR1 is LNHDA and CDR2 is SQIVND (reference sequence).